The 14 T cell receptor beta chains in this list originate from one sample, sequenced in a study of siplizumab effects on memory and regulatory T cells. Profiled with immunoSEQ multiplex PCR; TCRdb holds only in-frame clones, not every one. The sample has under 140,000 clones, about nine tenths seen once. The sample was CD4+ T cells sorted from blood. All receptors derive from a human donor in good health.

The rearrangement joins TRBV9 to TRBJ2-5; 7 positions agree with TRBD1. Germline assignment: CDR1 SGDLS and CDR2 YYNGEE. Unmatched junction bases numbered 5, after V lost 0 bases and J lost 6 bases. The CDR3 covers 14 residues. CDR3 in DNA: TGTGCCAGCAGCGTAGGGGGACAGAGGAAGACCCAGTACTTC. As protein: CASSVGGQRKTQYF.

The chain links TRBV11-2 to TRBJ2-7, with D tentatively TRBD1 (6 bases). Germline lookup yields CDR1 SGHAT and CDR2 FQNNGV. This CDR3 comprises 16 residues. V gave up 7 bases and J gave up 4 bases, with 23 bases separating them. The CDR3 region is CASTPQGQGRQYEQYF. The CDR3 region has the DNA TGTGCCAGCACCCCCCAGGGGCAGGGGAGACAGTACGAGCAGTACTTC. The variable domain in full, completed from reference TRBV11-2 and TRBJ2-7, reads EAGVAQSPRYKIIEKRQSVAFWCNPISGHATLYWYQQILGQGPKLLIQFQNNGVVDDSQLPKDRFSAERLKGVDSTLKIQPAKLEDSAVYLCASTPQGQGRQYEQYFGPGTRLTVT.

CDR3: CASGQTYEQYF. The CDR3 DNA reads as TGTGCCTCGGGACAGACCTACGAGCAGTACTTC. This chain connects TRBV30 to TRBJ2-7, with 7 bases lining up with TRBD1. Losses at the gene ends were 7 bases for V and 2 bases for J; bases not matched to a gene: 2. CDR1 is GTSNPN, CDR2 SVGIG, per germline (reference sequence). The CDR3 runs to 11 residues.

The gene calls are TRBV2 and TRBJ1-5; no definite D call. The CDR3 runs to 12 residues. CDR1 is SNHLY and CDR2 is FYNNEI in the germline V gene. The V end lost 1 base, the J end lost 6 bases, and 4 bases lay between the germline ends. CDR3 coding DNA: TGTGCCAGCAGTGAAGTTCCTCAGCCCCAGCATTTT. Protein: CASSEVPQPQHF. Full variable domain (rest looked up from reference TRBV2 and TRBJ1-5): EPEVTQTPSHQVTQMGQEVILRCVPISNHLYFYWYRQILGQKVEFLVSFYNNEISEKSEIFDDQFSVERPDGSNFTLKIRSTKLEDSAMYFCASSEVPQPQHFGDGTRLSIL.

The gene calls are TRBV5-1 and TRBJ1-4; D is undetermined. V was cut by 2 bases and J by 3 bases, with 8 bases left in between. The CDR3 consists of 14 residues. The V gene's germline CDR1 is SGHRS and CDR2 YFSETQ. CDR3 in amino acids: CASSLTKSNEKLFF. DNA for the CDR3: TGCGCCAGCAGCTTAACGAAATCTAATGAAAAACTGTTTTTT. Full variable domain (missing parts from reference TRBV5-1 and TRBJ1-4): KAGVTQTPRYLIKTRGQQVTLSCSPISGHRSVSWYQQTPGQGLQFLFEYFSETQRNKGNFPGRFSGRQFSNSRSEMNVSTLELGDSALYLCASSLTKSNEKLFFGSGTQLSVL.

This clone was seen a single time. The chain has TRBV5-5 and TRBJ1-1, with 7 bases identical to TRBD1. Losses at the gene ends were 1 base for V and 3 bases for J; bases not matched to a gene: 9. Germline-derived CDR1 and CDR2 are SGHKS and YYEKEE (reference sequence). The CDR3 loop spans 16 amino acids. CDR3 residues: CASSLLAGGRDTEAFF. CDR3 bases: TGTGCCAGCAGCTTGCTGGCAGGGGGACGTGACACTGAAGCTTTCTTT.

V and J are TRBV19 and TRBJ1-5, with no clear D. Germline lookup yields CDR1 LNHDA and CDR2 SQIVND (reference sequence). V shed 5 bases and J shed 0 bases, with 5 bases lying between them. The CDR3 spans 13 residues. This CDR3 is CASSWFSNQPQHF. The CDR3, as DNA: TGTGCCAGTAGTTGGTTTAGCAATCAGCCCCAGCATTTT.

The chain uses TRBV5-6 and TRBJ1-2; D gene unclear. Germline CDR1 is SGHDT and CDR2 is YYEEEE. V was cut by 1 base and J by 1 base, with 14 bases left in between. This CDR3 has 16 residues. The chain's CDR3 is CASSLLGSELNYGYTF. The CDR3 nucleotides read TGTGCCAGCAGCTTGTTGGGTTCGGAGCTTAACTATGGCTACACCTTC.

The genes are TRBV19 and TRBJ2-5; no clear D. The CDR3 consists of 15 residues. V was pared by 2 bases and J by 1 base, with 11 bases between. Germline CDR1 is LNHDA and CDR2 is SQIVND (reference sequence). The DNA of the CDR3 is TGTGCCAGTAGTATAAATAGTGTAGGCCAAGAGACCCAGTACTTC. This translates into CASSINSVGQETQYF. Together with reference TRBV19 and TRBJ2-5, the CDR3 gives the full variable domain: DGGITQSPKYLFRKEGQNVTLSCEQNLNHDAMYWYRQDPGQGLRLIYYSQIVNDFQKGDIAEGYSVSREKKESFPLTVTSAQKNPTAFYLCASSINSVGQETQYFGPGTRLLVL.

This clone has a single count. This rearrangement joins TRBV7-2 to TRBJ2-7; 7 nucleotides line up with TRBD2. This CDR3 region has 14 residues. J gave up 4 bases and V 1 base, and 4 bases lay outside the gene matches. Germline CDR1 is SGHTA and CDR2 is FQGNSA. In DNA, the CDR3 is TGTGCCAGCAGCTTAGGGCGGGAGTTTTACGAGCAGTACTTC. Protein product: CASSLGREFYEQYF.

The rearrangement uses TRBV6-1 and TRBJ2-7, with TRBD2 matching over 11 bases. The CDR3 has 15 amino acids. Trimming at V came to 7 bases and at J to 0 bases, leaving 5 bases not matched to a gene. Germline V gene data show CDR1 as MNHNS and CDR2 as SASEGT. The CDR3 loop is CASTVTSGSSYEQYF. The CDR3 bases are TGTGCCAGCACTGTTACTAGCGGGAGCTCCTACGAGCAGTACTTC.

This clone was seen a handful of times. The chain combines TRBV2 with TRBJ1-5; D unresolved. Germline assignment: CDR1 SNHLY and CDR2 FYNNEI. Trimming shortened V by 3 bases and J by 7 bases, and 16 bases separated the two germline ends. There are 15 residues in the CDR3. The DNA for the CDR3 is TGTGCCAGCAGTGAGCAGGACGGCTATTTACAGCCCCAGCATTTT. Translation: CASSEQDGYLQPQHF.

The chain uses TRBV7-9 and TRBJ2-2; D may be TRBD1 or TRBD2 (6 bases each). Trimming stripped 3 bases from V and 1 base from J, with 12 bases between. There are 16 residues in the CDR3. Germline CDR1 SEHNR, CDR2 FQNEAQ (reference sequence). CDR3 coding DNA: TGTGCCAGCAGCTTCGCGGGACATAAGAACACCGGGGAGCTGTTTTTT. Translating gives CASSFAGHKNTGELFF. The entire variable domain, with the rest obtained from reference TRBV7-9 and TRBJ2-2, is as follows: DTGVSQNPRHKITKRGQNVTFRCDPISEHNRLYWYRQTLGQGPEFLTYFQNEAQLEKSRLLSDRFSAERPKGSFSTLEIQRTEQGDSAMYLCASSFAGHKNTGELFFGEGSRLTVL.

This clone was counted a few times. The chain employs TRBV30 and TRBJ1-2; 8 nucleotides agree with TRBD1. This CDR3 comprises 13 residues. V lost 4 bases, J lost 4 bases, and 5 bases stayed unmatched. The germline gives CDR1 GTSNPN, CDR2 SVGIG (reference sequence). CDR3 protein: CAWIDRGGYGYTF. CDR3 in DNA: TGTGCCTGGATTGACAGGGGAGGCTATGGCTACACCTTC.